This T cell receptor beta chain was identified during a study of shared T cell receptors in the human thymus. This table comes from immunoSEQ multiplex PCR, and its TCRdb copy is limited to in-frame clones, with some not included. This table holds 700,000 or so clones, approximately 83% found once. The CDR3 contains 16 residues. The germline CDR1 and CDR2 sequences are SGHTA and FQGNSA. The germline V and J ends were trimmed by 3 bases and 2 bases, with 16 bases remaining between them. This sample also appeared in a second study, on human thymus T cells. That paper notes: Each of the donors was a healthy Finnish infant who was undergoing open corrective cardiac surgery for congenital heart defects. Corrective heart surgery yielded resections, and these provided the thymus tissue. Thymic and blood repertoires showed apparently biased V and J gene usage. Related research found strongly overlapping thymic repertoires in unrelated individuals.

Sequencing used thymocytes. The chain joins TRBV7-2 to TRBJ1-2, with D unclear. The TCR originated in a girl under three years old with a congenital heart defect. The CDR3 nucleotides are TGTGCCAGCAGCTTGTATCAGGTCCCCAAAAACTATGGCTACACCTTC. Its translation: CASSLYQVPKNYGYTF.